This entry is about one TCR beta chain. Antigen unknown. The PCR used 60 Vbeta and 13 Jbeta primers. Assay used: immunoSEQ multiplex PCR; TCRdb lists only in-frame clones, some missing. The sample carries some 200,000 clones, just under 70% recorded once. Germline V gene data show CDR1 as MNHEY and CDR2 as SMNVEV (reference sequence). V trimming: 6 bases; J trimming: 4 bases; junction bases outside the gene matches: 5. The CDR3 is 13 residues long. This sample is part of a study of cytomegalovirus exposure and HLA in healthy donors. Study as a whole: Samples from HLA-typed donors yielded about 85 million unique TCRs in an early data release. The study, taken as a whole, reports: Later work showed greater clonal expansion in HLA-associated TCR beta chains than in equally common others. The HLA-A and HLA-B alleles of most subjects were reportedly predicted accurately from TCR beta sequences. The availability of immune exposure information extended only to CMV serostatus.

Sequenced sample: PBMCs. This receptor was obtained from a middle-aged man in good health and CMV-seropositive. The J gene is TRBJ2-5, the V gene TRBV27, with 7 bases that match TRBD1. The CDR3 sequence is CASRVTGTETQYF. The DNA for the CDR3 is TGTGCCAGCAGGGTGACAGGGACAGAGACCCAGTACTTC.